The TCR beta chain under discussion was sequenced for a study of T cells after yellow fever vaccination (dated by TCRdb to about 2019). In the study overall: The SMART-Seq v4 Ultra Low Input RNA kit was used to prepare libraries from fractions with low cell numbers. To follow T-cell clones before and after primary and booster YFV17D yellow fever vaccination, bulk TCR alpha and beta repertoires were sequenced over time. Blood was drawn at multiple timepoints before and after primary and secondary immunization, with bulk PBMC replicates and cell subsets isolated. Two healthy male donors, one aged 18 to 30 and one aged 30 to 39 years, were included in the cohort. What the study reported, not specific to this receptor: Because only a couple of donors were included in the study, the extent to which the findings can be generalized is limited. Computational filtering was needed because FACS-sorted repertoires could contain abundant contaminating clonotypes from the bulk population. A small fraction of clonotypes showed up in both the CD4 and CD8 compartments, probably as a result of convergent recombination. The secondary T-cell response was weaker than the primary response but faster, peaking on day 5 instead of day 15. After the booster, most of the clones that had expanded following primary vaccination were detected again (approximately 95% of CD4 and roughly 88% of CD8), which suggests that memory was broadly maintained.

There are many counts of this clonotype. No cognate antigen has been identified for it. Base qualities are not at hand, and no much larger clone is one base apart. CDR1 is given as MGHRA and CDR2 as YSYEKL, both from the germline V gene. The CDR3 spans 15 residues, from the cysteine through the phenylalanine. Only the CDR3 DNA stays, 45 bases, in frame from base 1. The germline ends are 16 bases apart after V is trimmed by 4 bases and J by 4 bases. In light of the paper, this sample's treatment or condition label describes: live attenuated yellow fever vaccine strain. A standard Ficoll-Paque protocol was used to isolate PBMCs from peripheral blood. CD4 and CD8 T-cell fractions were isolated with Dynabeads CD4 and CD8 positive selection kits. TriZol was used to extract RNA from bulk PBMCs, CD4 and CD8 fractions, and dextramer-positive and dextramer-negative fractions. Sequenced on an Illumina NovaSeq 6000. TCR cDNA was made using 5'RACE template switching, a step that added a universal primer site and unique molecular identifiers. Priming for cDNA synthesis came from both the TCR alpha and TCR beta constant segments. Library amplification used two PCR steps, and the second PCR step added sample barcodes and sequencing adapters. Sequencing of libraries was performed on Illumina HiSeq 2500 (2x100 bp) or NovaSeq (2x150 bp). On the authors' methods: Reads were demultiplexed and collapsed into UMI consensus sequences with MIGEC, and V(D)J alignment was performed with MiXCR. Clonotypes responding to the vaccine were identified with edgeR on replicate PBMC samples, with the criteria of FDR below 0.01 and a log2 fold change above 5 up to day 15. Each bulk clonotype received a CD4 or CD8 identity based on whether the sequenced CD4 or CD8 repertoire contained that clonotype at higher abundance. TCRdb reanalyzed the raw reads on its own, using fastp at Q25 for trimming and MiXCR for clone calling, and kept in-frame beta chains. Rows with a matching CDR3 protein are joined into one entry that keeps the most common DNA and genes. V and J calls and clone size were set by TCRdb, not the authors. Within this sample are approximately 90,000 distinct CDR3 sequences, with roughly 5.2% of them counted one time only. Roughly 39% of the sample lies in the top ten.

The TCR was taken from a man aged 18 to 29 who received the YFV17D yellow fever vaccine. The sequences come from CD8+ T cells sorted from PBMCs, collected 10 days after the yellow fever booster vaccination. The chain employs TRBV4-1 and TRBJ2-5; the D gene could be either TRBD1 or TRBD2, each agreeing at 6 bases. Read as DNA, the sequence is TGCGCCAGCAGCCCGATTGGGGGGCTAGGAGAGACCCAGTACTTC. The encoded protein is CASSPIGGLGETQYF.